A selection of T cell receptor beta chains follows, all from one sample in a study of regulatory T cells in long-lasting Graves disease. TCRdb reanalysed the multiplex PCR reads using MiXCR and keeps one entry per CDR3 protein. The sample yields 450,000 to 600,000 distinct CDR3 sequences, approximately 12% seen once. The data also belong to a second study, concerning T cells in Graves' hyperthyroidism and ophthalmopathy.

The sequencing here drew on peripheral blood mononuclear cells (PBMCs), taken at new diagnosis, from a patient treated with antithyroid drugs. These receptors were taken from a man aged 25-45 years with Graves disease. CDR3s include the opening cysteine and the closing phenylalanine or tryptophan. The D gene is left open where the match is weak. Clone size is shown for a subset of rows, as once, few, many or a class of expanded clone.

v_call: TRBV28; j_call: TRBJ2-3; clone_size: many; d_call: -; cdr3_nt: TGTGCCAGCAGTTTAAACCCCTACCTTACAGGGAGTGGATTTCGAGAGGGAGATACGCAGTATTTT; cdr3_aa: CASSLNPYLTGSGFREGDTQYF
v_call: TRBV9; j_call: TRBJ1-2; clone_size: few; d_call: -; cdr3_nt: TGTGCCAGCAGCGTAACAGGGCAGAACTATGGCTACACCTTC; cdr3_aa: CASSVTGQNYGYTF
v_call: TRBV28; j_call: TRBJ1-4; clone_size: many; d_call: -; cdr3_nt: TGTGCCAGCAGGGGGGCCGGAGCCTTCTCTGAAAAACTGTTTTTT; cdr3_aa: CASRGAGAFSEKLFF
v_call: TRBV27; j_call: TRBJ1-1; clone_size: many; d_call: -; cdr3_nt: TGTGCCAGCGGGGAATTGAACACTGAAGCTTTCTTT; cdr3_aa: CASGELNTEAFF
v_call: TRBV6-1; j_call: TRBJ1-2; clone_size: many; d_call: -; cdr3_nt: TGTGCCAGCACCGATATCGGGGGTGCCCATGGCTACACCTTC; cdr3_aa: CASTDIGGAHGYTF
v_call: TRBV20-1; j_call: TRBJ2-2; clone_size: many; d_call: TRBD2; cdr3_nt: TGCAGTGCTACGGGACTAGCTAACACCGGGGAGCTGTTTTTT; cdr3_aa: CSATGLANTGELFF
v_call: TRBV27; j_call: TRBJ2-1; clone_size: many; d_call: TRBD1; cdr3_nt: TGTGCCAGCAGTCCCCAGCCGGGACAGGGGTACAATGAGCAGTTCTTC; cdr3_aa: CASSPQPGQGYNEQFF
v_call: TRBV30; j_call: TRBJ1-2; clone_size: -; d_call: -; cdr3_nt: TGTGCCTACTCACACAACTATGGCTACACCTTC; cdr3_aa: CAYSHNYGYTF
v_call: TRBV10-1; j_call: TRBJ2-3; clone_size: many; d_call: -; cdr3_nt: TGCGCCAGCAGCTTGGGGGCTAGCGGAACAGATACGCAGTATTTT; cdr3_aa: CASSLGASGTDTQYF
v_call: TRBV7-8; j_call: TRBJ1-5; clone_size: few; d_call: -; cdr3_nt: TGTGCCAGCAGCTTCCAACGGGGACTGCTGGATCAGCCCCAGCATTTT; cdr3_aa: CASSFQRGLLDQPQHF
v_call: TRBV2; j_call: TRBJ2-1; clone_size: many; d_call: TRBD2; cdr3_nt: TGTGCCAGCAGGACCGGGACTAGCGGGATAAATGAGCAGTTCTTC; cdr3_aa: CASRTGTSGINEQFF
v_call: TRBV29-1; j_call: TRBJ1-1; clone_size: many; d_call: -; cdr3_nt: TGCAGCGTTGGAGGGGGGTTCATGAACACTGAAGCTTTCTTT; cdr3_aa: CSVGGGFMNTEAFF
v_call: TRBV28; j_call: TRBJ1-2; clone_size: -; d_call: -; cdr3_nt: TGTGCCAGCAGTTTGCTCGGCGGTTCTAACTATGGCTACACCTTC; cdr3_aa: CASSLLGGSNYGYTF
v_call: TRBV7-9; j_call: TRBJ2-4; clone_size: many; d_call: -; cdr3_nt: TGTGCCAGCAGCTTAGGATGGGGACACGAAGCCAAAAACATTCAGTACTTC; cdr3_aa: CASSLGWGHEAKNIQYF
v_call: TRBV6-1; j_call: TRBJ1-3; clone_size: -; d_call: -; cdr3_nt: TGTGCCAGCAGTGACTCCGTAGGCCTACGGGGCGGCGGAAACACCATATATTTT; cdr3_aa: CASSDSVGLRGGGNTIYF
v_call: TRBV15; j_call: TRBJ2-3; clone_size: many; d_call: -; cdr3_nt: TGTGCCACCAGCAGAGATCTACAGTTAAGCACAGATACGCAGTATTTT; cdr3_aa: CATSRDLQLSTDTQYF
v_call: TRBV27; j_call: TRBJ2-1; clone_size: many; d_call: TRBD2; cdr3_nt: TGTGCCAGCAGTTGGGCGGGAGGGGCCTACAATGAGCAGTTCTTC; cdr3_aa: CASSWAGGAYNEQFF
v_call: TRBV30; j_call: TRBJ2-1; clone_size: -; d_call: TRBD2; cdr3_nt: TGTGCCTGGAGCTCCCAGCGGGAAACCTACAATGAGCAGTTCTTC; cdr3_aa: CAWSSQRETYNEQFF
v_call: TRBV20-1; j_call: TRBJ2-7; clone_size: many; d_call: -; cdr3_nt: TGCAGTGCTAGAGCCCCCGGGGGCGGGAGAATGAACGAGCAGTACTTC; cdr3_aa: CSARAPGGGRMNEQYF
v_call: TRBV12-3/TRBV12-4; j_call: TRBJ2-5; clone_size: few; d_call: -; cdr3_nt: TGTGCCAGCAGTTTGGTTTCGGCAGGGCCACGCCAAGAGACCCAGTACTTC; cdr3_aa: CASSLVSAGPRQETQYF
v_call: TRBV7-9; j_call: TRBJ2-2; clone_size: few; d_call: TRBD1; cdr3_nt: TGTGCCAGCAGCGTATGGACAGGGGGGCTCACCGGGGAGCTGTTTTTT; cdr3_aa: CASSVWTGGLTGELFF
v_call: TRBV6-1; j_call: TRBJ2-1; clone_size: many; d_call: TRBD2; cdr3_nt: TGTGCCAGCAGTAACGGACTAGCGGGAGTCGGTGAGCAGTTCTTC; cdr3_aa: CASSNGLAGVGEQFF
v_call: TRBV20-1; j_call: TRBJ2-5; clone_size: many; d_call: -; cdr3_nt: TGCAGTGCTAGGGTTTCGTCGGGAGCGGAGACCCAGTACTTC; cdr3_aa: CSARVSSGAETQYF
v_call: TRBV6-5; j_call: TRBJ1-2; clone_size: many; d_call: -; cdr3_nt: TGTGCCAGCAGTTACTCGGATCCTCGGACCTATGGCTACACCTTC; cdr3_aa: CASSYSDPRTYGYTF
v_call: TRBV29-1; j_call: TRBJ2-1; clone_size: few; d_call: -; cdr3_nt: TGCAGCGTTGAAGTAGGGAGTTCCTCCTACAATGAGCAGTTCTTC; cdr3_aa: CSVEVGSSSYNEQFF
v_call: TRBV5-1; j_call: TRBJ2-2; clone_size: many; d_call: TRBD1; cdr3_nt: TGCGCCAGCAGCTCGGGGACAGGGAACCTGAACACCGGGGAGCTGTTTTTT; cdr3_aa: CASSSGTGNLNTGELFF
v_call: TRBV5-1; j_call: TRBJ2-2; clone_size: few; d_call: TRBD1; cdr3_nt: TGCGCCAGCAGCCGCGGGACAGGGGCATCCGGGGAGCTGTTTTTT; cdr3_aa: CASSRGTGASGELFF
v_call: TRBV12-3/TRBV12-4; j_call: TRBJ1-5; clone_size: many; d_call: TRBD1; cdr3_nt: TGTGCCAGCAGTCGACAGGGGGGCGAGCCCCAGCATTTT; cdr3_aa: CASSRQGGEPQHF
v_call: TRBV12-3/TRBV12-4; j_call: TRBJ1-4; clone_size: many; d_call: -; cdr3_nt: TGTGCCAGCAGATCCCGGACAGACACTAATGAAAAACTGTTTTTT; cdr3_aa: CASRSRTDTNEKLFF
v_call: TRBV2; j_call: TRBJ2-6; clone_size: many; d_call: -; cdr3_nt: TGTGCCAGCAGCGGAAGGGGGGGCGGGGCCAACGTCCTGACTTTC; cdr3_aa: CASSGRGGGANVLTF
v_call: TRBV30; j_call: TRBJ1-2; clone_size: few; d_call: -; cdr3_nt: TGTGCCTGGACTCGTACCTACAGGAACTATGGCTACACCTTC; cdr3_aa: CAWTRTYRNYGYTF
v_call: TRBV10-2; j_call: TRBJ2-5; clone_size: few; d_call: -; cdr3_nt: TGCGCCAGCAGTGAATATGGGGATCAGGAGACCCAGTACTTC; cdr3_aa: CASSEYGDQETQYF
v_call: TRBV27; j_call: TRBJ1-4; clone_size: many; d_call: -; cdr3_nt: TGTGCCAGCAGTTTACTAGAAAATGAAAAACTGTTTTTT; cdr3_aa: CASSLLENEKLFF
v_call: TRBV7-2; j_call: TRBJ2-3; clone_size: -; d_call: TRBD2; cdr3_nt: TGTGCCAGCAGCCCTCCGGGACTAGCGGGGGGCACAGATACGCGGTATTTT; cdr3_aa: CASSPPGLAGGTDTRYF
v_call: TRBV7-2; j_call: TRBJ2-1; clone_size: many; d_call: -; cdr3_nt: TGTGCCAGCAGCATTAAGGGCCTCGGGTACTACAATGAGCAGTTCTTC; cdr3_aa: CASSIKGLGYYNEQFF